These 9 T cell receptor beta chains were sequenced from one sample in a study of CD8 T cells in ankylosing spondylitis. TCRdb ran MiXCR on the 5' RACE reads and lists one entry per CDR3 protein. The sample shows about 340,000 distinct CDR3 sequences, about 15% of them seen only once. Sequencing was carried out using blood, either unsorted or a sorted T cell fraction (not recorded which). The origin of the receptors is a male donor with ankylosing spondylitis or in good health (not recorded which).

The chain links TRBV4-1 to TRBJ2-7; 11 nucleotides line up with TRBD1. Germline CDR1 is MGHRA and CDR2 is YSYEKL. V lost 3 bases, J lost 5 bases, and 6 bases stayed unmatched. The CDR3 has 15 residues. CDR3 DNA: TGCGCCAGCAGCCATGGGACAGGGGGTCGGGACGAGCAGTACTTC. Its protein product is CASSHGTGGRDEQYF.

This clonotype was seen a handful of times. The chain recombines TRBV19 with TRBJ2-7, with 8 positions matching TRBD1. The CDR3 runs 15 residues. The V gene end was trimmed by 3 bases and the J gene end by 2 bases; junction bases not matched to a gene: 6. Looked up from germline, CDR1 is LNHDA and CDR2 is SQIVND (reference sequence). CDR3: CASSMGTGGPYEQYF. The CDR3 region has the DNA TGTGCCAGTAGTATGGGGACAGGAGGGCCCTACGAGCAGTACTTC. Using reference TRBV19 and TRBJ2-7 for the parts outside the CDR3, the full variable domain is DGGITQSPKYLFRKEGQNVTLSCEQNLNHDAMYWYRQDPGQGLRLIYYSQIVNDFQKGDIAEGYSVSREKKESFPLTVTSAQKNPTAFYLCASSMGTGGPYEQYFGPGTRLTVT.

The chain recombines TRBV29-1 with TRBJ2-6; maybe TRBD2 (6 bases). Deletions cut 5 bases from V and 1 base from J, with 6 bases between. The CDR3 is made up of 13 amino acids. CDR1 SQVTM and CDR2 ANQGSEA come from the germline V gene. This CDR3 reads CSVRESGANVLTF. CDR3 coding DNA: TGCAGCGTTCGGGAGTCTGGGGCCAACGTCCTGACTTTC.

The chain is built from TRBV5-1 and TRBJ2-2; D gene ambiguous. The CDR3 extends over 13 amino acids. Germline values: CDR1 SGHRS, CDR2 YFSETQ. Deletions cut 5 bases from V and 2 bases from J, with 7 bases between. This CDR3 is CASRLYNTGELFF. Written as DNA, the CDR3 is TGCGCCAGCAGACTTTACAACACCGGGGAGCTGTTTTTT.

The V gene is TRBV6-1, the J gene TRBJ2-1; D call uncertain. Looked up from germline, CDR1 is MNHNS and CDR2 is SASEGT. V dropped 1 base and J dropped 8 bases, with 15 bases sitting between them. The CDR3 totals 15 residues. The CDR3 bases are TGTGCCAGCAGTGAAGGCAGCAAGAGAATAGATGAGCAGTTCTTC. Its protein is CASSEGSKRIDEQFF.

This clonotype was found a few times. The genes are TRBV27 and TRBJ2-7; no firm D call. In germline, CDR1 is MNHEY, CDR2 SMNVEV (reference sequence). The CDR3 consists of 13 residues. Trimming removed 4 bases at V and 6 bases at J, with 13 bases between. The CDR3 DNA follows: TGTGCCAGCAGTTCGACCCGATGGGGCGAGCAGTACTTC. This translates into CASSSTRWGEQYF.

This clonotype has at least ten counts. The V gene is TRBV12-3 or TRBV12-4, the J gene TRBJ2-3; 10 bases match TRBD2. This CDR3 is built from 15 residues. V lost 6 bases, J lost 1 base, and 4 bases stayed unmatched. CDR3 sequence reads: CASSATSGGTDTQYF. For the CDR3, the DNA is TGTGCCAGCAGCGCAACTAGCGGGGGCACAGATACGCAGTATTTT.

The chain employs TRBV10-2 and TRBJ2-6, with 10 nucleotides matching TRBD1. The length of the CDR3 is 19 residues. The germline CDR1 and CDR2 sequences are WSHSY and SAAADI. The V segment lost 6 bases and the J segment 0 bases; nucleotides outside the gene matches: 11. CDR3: CASSNPGQGTVSGANVLTF. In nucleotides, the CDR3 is TGCGCCAGCAGCAACCCGGGACAGGGGACCGTCTCTGGGGCCAACGTCCTGACTTTC.

Here the CDR3 reads CASSPGRGARDTIYF. The CDR3 bases are TGTGCCAGCAGTCCAGGAAGGGGGGCGCGGGACACCATATATTTT. This chain joins TRBV6-1 and TRBJ1-3; a weak D match, TRBD1 (6 bases). CDR3 length: 15 amino acids. Germline CDR1 MNHNS, CDR2 SASEGT. Trimming pared 5 bases from V and 8 bases from J, leaving 19 bases between.